The source of this T cell receptor (beta chain) is a study of blood T cell repertoires in COVID-19. In the study overall: Samples taken during acute and convalescent COVID-19 were collected in the United States, Italy and Spain. The cDNA or gDNA used as material had been derived from T cells, B-cell-depleted T cells, or PBMCs.

Original handling: Amplification from reference gene primers served as the basis for estimated nucleated cell counts. Sequencing was performed with immunoSEQ multiplex PCR; in TCRdb, only in-frame clones are kept and a portion is missing. That table gives V, J and clone size, and the DNA gave D and trimming. Of around 300,000 clones in the sample, about 86% are singletons; the top ten hold about an eighth. CDR1 is SGHRS, CDR2 YFSETQ, per germline. Deletions cut 7 bases from V and 7 bases from J, with 15 bases between. The CDR3 extends over 12 amino acids. The chain links TRBV5-1 to TRBJ2-7, with D possibly TRBD1 on 5 matching bases. Sequenced input: peripheral blood. The clonotype was recovered from a woman between 70 and 85 years old with COVID-19, enrolled during active disease. In DNA form, the CDR3 reads TGCGCCAGCGGTAGGGGAATAGAAGAGCAGTACTTC. It translates to CASGRGIEEQYF.